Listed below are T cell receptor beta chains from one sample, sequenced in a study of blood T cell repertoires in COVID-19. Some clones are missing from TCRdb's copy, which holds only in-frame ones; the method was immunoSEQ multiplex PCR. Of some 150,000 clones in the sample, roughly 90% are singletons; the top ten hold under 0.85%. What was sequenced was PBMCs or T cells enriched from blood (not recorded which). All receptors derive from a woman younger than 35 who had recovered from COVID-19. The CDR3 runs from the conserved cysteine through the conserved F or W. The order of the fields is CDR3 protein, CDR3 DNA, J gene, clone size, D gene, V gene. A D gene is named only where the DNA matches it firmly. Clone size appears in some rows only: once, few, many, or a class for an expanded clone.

CAWSVVMVGLAGHEQYF	TGTGCCTGGAGTGTAGTGATGGTTGGACTAGCGGGCCACGAGCAGTACTTC	TRBJ2-7	-	TRBD2	TRBV30
CASSLMEGGGAGANVLTF	TGTGCCAGCAGCTTGATGGAGGGCGGGGGTGCGGGGGCCAACGTCCTGACTTTC	TRBJ2-6	-	TRBD2	TRBV5-5
CASSDTGGGETQYF	TGTGCCAGCAGTGATACAGGGGGCGGCGAGACCCAGTACTTC	TRBJ2-5	-	TRBD1	TRBV2
CASSFQTFYEQYF	TGTGCCAGCAGTTTCCAGACATTCTACGAGCAGTACTTC	TRBJ2-7	once	-	TRBV12-3/TRBV12-4
CASSGAGTGSPLGYEQYF	TGCGCCAGCAGCGGGGCCGGGACAGGGAGTCCTTTAGGCTACGAGCAGTACTTC	TRBJ2-7	-	TRBD1	TRBV5-1
CASSYTGGPSGNEKLFF	TGCGCCAGCAGCTACACGGGGGGTCCATCGGGTAATGAAAAACTGTTTTTT	TRBJ1-4	once	-	TRBV5-1
CSASPPGNYGYTF	TGCAGTGCTAGTCCCCCGGGTAACTATGGCTACACCTTC	TRBJ1-2	-	-	TRBV20-1
CASSLSTPGNSPLHF	TGTGCCAGCAGTTTATCGACTCCGGGGAATTCACCCCTCCACTTT	TRBJ1-6	once	-	TRBV27
CASRPSGPYNEQFF	TGTGCCAGCAGGCCTAGCGGGCCCTACAATGAGCAGTTCTTC	TRBJ2-1	-	TRBD2	TRBV6-2/TRBV6-3
CASSYSTRDLYNEQFF	TGTGCCAGCAGTTACTCGACGCGGGACCTCTACAATGAGCAGTTCTTC	TRBJ2-1	once	-	TRBV6-6
CASGSSFPSGAYNEQFF	TGTGCTAGTGGTTCCTCATTCCCTAGCGGGGCCTACAATGAGCAGTTCTTC	TRBJ2-1	-	TRBD2	TRBV12-5
CATSRVRFNTGELFF	TGTGCCACCAGCAGAGTGAGGTTTAATACCGGGGAGCTGTTTTTT	TRBJ2-2	-	-	TRBV15
CATSRRSGRISGELFF	TGTGCCACCAGCCGCAGGAGCGGGAGAATTTCCGGGGAGCTGTTTTTT	TRBJ2-2	-	TRBD2	TRBV15
CASSLLPSGSIGTGELFF	TGTGCCAGCAGTTTATTGCCTAGCGGGAGTATCGGGACCGGGGAGCTGTTTTTT	TRBJ2-2	-	TRBD2	TRBV27
CASSMGQGFTDTQYF	TGTGCCAGTAGTATGGGACAGGGCTTCACAGATACGCAGTATTTT	TRBJ2-3	-	TRBD1	TRBV19
CASRTQGETRGYTF	TGTGCCAGCAGAACACAGGGGGAGACGCGTGGCTACACCTTC	TRBJ1-2	-	TRBD1	TRBV7-9
CASRLAGENIQYF	TGTGCCAGCAGGCTAGCGGGAGAAAACATTCAGTACTTC	TRBJ2-4	-	TRBD2	TRBV27
CASSLVPGGSTDTQYF	TGTGCCAGCAGCTTGGTTCCGGGAGGCAGCACAGATACGCAGTATTTT	TRBJ2-3	-	TRBD2	TRBV5-5
CASSSNWGRGSTDTQYF	TGTGCCAGCAGCTCAAATTGGGGGAGGGGCAGCACAGATACGCAGTATTTT	TRBJ2-3	-	TRBD2	TRBV7-2
CATSEEQGSDTIYF	TGTGCCACCAGTGAGGAACAGGGGTCGGACACCATATATTTT	TRBJ1-3	-	TRBD1	TRBV24-1
CASSDVAGALGQYF	TGCGCCAGCAGTGATGTAGCGGGGGCCTTGGGGCAGTACTTC	TRBJ2-7	-	TRBD2	TRBV10-2
CASSISGNLKTQYF	TGTGCCAGCAGTATTAGCGGGAACTTGAAGACCCAGTACTTC	TRBJ2-5	-	TRBD2	TRBV28
CASGGRQIGPRENTIYF	TGTGCCAGCGGAGGACGGCAGATAGGGCCGCGGGAAAACACCATATATTTT	TRBJ1-3	-	-	TRBV2
CAWSPGGSADTQYF	TGTGCCTGGAGTCCCGGCGGGAGCGCAGATACGCAGTATTTT	TRBJ2-3	-	TRBD2	TRBV30
CASSYSAGGLTDTQYF	TGTGCCAGCAGTTACTCGGCCGGGGGACTCACAGATACGCAGTATTTT	TRBJ2-3	-	-	TRBV6-5